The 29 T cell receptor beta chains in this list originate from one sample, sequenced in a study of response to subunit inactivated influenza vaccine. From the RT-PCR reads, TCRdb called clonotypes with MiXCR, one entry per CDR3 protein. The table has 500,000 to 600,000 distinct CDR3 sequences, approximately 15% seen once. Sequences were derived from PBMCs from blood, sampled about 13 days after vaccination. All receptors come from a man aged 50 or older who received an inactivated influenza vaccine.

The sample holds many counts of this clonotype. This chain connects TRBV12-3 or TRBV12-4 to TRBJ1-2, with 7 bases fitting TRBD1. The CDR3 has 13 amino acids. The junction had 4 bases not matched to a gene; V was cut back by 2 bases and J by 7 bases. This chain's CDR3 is CASSLYRGGGYTF. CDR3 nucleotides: TGTGCCAGCAGTTTATACAGGGGCGGTGGCTACACCTTC.

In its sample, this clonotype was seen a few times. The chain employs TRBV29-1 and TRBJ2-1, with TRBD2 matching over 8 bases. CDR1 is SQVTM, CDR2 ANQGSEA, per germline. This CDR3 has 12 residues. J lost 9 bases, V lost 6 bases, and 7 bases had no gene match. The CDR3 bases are TGCAGCGTGCTCCGGGGGGGAGCTGAGCAGTTCTTC. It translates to CSVLRGGAEQFF.

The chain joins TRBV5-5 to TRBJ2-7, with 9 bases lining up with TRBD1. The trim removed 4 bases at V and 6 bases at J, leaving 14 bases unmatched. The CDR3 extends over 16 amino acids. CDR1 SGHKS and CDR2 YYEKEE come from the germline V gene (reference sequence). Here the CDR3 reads CASSVTWDRAVGEQYF. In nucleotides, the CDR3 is TGTGCCAGCAGCGTAACCTGGGACAGGGCGGTTGGCGAGCAGTACTTC.

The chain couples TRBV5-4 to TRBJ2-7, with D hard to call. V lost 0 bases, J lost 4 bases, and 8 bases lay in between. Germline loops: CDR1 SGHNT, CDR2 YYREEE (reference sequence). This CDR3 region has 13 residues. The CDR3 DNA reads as TGTGCCAGCAGCTTGGATTATGGGTACGAGCAGTACTTC. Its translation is CASSLDYGYEQYF.

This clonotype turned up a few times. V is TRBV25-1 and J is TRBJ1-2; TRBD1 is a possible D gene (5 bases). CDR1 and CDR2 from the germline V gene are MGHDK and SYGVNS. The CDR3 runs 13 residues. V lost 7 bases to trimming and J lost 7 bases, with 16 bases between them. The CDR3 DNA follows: TGTGCCAGCAATACCGGGGGGTACCGTGGCTACACCTTC. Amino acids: CASNTGGYRGYTF.

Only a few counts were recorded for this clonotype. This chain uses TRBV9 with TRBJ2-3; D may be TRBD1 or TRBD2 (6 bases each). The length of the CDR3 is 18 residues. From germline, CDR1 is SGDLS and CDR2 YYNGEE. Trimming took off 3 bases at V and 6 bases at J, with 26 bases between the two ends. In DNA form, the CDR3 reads TGTGCCAGCAGCGCCCCCATAGGGGGGTACCTGTCCACGGATACGCAGTATTTT. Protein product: CASSAPIGGYLSTDTQYF.

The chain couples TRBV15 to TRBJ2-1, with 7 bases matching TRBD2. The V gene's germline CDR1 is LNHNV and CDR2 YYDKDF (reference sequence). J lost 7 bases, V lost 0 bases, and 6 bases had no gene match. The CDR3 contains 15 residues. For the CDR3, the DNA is TGTGCCACCAGCAGAGATCCCACGGGGGGTAATGAGCAGTTCTTC. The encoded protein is CATSRDPTGGNEQFF.

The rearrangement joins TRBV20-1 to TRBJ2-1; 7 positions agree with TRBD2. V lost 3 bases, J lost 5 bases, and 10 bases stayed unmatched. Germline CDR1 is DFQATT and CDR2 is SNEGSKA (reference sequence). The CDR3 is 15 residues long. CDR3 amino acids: CSARLPAGLHNEQFF. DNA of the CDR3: TGCAGTGCTAGGTTGCCGGCGGGACTACACAATGAGCAGTTCTTC.

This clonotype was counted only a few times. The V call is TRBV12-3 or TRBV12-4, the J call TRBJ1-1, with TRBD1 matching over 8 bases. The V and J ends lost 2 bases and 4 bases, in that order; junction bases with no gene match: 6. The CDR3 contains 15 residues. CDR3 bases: TGTGCCAGCAGTTTATTGAGGACAGGGATCACTGAAGCTTTCTTT. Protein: CASSLLRTGITEAFF.

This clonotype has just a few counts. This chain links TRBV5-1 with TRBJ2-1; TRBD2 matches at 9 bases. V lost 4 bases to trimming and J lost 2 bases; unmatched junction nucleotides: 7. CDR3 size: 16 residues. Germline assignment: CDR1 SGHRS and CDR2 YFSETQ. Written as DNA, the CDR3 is TGCGCCAGCAGCAACATAGCGGGAGCTGCCTACAATGAGCAGTTCTTC. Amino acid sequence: CASSNIAGAAYNEQFF. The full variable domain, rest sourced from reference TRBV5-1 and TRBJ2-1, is KAGVTQTPRYLIKTRGQQVTLSCSPISGHRSVSWYQQTPGQGLQFLFEYFSETQRNKGNFPGRFSGRQFSNSRSEMNVSTLELGDSALYLCASSNIAGAAYNEQFFGPGTRLTVL.

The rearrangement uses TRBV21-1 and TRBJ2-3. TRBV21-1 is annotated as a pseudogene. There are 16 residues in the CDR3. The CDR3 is CASSNRVCFSTDTQYF. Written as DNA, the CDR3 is TGTGCCAGCAGCAATCGCGTATGCTTTAGCACAGATACGCAGTATTTT.

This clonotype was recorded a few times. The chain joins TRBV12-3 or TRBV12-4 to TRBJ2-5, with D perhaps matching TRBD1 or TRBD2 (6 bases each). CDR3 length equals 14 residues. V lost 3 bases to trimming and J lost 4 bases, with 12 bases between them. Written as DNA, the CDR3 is TGTGCCAGCAGTTTGTTCGGGGGCCGAGAGACCCAGTACTTC. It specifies CASSLFGGRETQYF.

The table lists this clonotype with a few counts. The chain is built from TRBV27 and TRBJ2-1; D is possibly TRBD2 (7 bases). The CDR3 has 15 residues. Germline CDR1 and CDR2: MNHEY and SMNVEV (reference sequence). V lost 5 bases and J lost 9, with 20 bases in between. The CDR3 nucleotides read TGTGCCAGCAGTCCTGGACTAGGGGGGTTTACTGAGCAGTTCTTC. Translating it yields CASSPGLGGFTEQFF.

CDR3 DNA: TGTGCCAGCAGTGGGCGGGTGGGTTACAATGAGCAGTTCTTC. It encodes CASSGRVGYNEQFF. This sequence joins TRBV27 and TRBJ2-1, with D perhaps matching TRBD2 (5 bases). The CDR3 runs 14 residues. Germline V gene sequence: CDR1 MNHEY, CDR2 SMNVEV (reference sequence). The germline V and J ends were trimmed by 5 bases and 4 bases, with 12 bases remaining between them.

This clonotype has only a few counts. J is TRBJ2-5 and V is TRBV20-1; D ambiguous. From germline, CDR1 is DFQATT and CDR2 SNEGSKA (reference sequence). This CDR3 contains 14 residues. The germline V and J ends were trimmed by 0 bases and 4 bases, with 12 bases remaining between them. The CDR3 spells CSARDARGGETQYF. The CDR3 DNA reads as TGCAGTGCTAGAGATGCGAGAGGCGGAGAGACCCAGTACTTC.

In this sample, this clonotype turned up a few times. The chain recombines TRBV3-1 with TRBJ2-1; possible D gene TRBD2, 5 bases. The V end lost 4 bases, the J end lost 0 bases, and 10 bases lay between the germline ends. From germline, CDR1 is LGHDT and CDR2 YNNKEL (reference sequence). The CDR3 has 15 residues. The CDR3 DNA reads TGTGCCAGCAGCCTTGGTAGCGTCTCCTACAATGAGCAGTTCTTC. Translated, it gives CASSLGSVSYNEQFF.

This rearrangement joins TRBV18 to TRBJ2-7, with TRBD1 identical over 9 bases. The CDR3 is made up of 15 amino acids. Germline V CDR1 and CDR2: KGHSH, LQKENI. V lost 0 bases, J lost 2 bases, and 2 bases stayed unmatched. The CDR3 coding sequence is TGTGCCAGCTCACCACCTAGACAGGGGGCCTACGAGCAGTACTTC. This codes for CASSPPRQGAYEQYF.

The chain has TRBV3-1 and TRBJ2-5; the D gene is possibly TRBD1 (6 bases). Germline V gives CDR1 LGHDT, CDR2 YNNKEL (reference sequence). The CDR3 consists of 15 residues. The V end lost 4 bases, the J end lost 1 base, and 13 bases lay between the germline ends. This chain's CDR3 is CASSPTGTTQETQYF. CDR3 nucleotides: TGTGCCAGCAGCCCTACCGGGACAACCCAAGAGACCCAGTACTTC.

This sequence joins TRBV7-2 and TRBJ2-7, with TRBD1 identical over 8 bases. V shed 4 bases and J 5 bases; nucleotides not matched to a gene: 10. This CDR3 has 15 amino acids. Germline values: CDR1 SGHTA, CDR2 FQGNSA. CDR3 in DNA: TGTGCCAGCAGCTGGGGGACAGGACGAAACAACGAGCAGTACTTC. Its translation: CASSWGTGRNNEQYF.

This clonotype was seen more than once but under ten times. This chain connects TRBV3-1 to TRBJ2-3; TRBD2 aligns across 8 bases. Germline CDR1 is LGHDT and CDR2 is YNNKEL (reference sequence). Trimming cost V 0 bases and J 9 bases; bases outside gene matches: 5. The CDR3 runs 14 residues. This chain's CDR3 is CASSQDGTRGTQYF. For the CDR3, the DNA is TGTGCCAGCAGCCAAGATGGGACTAGGGGGACGCAGTATTTT.

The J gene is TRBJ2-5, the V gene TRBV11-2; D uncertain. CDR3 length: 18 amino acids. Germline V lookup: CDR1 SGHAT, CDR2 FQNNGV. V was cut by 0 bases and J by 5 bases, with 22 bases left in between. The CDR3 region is CASSLERLGGIKAETQYF. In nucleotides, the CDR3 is TGTGCCAGCAGCTTAGAAAGGTTGGGCGGAATCAAGGCTGAGACCCAGTACTTC. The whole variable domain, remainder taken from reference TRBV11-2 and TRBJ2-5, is EAGVAQSPRYKIIEKRQSVAFWCNPISGHATLYWYQQILGQGPKLLIQFQNNGVVDDSQLPKDRFSAERLKGVDSTLKIQPAKLEDSAVYLCASSLERLGGIKAETQYFGPGTRLLVL.

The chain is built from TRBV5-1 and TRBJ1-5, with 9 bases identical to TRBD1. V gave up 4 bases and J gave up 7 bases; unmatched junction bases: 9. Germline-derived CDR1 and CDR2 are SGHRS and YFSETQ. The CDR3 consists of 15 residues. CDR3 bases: TGCGCCAGCAGCCCGGGGACAGGGTTTATGCAGCCCCAGCATTTT. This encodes CASSPGTGFMQPQHF.

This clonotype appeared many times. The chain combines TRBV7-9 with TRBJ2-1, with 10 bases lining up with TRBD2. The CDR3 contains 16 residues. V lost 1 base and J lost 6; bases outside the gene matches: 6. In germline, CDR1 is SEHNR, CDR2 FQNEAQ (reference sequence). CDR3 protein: CASSLELAGRSNEQFF. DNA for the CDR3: TGTGCCAGCAGCTTAGAACTAGCGGGAAGGTCCAATGAGCAGTTCTTC.

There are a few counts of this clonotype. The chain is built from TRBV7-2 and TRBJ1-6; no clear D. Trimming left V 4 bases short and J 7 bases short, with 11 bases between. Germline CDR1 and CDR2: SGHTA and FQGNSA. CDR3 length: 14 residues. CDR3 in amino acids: CASSYRVSNSPLHF. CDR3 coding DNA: TGTGCCAGCAGCTACCGTGTCTCAAATTCACCCCTCCACTTT.

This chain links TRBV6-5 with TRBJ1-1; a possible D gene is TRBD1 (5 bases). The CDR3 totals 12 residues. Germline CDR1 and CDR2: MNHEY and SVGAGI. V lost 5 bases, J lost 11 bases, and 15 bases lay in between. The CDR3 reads CASSHAGGDAFF. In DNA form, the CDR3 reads TGTGCCAGCAGTCACGCGGGAGGGGACGCTTTCTTT.

CDR3 sequence: CASSSSAGHEQYF. CDR3 sequence (DNA): TGTGCCAGCAGCTCGAGTGCCGGCCACGAGCAGTACTTC. The gene calls are TRBV9 and TRBJ2-7, with no clear D. This CDR3 comprises 13 residues. Trimming cost V 4 bases and J 5 bases, with 13 bases left between them. Germline V gene data show CDR1 as SGDLS and CDR2 as YYNGEE.

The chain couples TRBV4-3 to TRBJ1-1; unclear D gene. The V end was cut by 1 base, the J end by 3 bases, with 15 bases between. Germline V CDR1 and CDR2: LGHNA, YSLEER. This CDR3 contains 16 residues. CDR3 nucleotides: TGCGCCAGCAGCCAAGCAATCCAGGCGTGGGACACTGAAGCTTTCTTT. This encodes CASSQAIQAWDTEAFF.

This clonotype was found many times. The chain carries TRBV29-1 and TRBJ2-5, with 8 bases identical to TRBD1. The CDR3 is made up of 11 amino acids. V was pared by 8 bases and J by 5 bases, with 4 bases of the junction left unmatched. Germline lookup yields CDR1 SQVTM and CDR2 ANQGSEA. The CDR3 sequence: CSFRTGETQYF. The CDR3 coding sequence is TGCAGCTTTCGGACAGGGGAGACCCAGTACTTC.

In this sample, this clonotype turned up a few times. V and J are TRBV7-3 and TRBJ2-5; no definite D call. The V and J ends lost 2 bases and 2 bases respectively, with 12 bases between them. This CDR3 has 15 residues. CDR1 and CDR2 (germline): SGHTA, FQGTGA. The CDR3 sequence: CASSLSGGRQETQYF. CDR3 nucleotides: TGTGCCAGCAGCTTATCCGGTGGCAGACAAGAGACCCAGTACTTC.